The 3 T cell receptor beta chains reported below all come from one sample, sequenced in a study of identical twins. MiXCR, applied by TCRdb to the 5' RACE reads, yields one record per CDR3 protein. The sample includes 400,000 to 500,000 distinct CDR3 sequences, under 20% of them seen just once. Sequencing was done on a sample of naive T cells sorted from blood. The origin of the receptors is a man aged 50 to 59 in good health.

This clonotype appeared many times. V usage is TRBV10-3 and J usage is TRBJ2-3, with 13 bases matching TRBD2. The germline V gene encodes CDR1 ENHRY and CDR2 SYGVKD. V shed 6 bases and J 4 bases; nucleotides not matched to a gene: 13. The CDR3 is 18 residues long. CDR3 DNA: TGTGCCATCAGCCCGGGACTAGCGGGATCTCTGGCCTCAGATACGCAGTATTTT. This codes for CAISPGLAGSLASDTQYF.

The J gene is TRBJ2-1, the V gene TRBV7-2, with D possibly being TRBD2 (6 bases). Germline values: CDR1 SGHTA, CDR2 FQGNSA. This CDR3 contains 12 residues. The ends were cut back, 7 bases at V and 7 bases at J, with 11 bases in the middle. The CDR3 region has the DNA TGTGCCAGCACCCTGACTAGTAATGAGCAGTTCTTC. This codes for CASTLTSNEQFF. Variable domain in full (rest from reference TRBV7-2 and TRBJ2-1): GAGVSQSPSNKVTEKGKDVELRCDPISGHTALYWYRQSLGQGLEFLIYFQGNSAPDKSGLPSDRFSAERTGGSVSTLTIQRTQQEDSAVYLCASTLTSNEQFFGPGTRLTVL.

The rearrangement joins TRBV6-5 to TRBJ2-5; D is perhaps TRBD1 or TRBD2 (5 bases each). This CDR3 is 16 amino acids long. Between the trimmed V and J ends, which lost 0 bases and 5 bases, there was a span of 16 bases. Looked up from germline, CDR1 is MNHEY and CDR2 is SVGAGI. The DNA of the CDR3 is TGTGCCAGCAGTTACTCTGGGGACCTTATAGGGGAGACCCAGTACTTC. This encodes CASSYSGDLIGETQYF.